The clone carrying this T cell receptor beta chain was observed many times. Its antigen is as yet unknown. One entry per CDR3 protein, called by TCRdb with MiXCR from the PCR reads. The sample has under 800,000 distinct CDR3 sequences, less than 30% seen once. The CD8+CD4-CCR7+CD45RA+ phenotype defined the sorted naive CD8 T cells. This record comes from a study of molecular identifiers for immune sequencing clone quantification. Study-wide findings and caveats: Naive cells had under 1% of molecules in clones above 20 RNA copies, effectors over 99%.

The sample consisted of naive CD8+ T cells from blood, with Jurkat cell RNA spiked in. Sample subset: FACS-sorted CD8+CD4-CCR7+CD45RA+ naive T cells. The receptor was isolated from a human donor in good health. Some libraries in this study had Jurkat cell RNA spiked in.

The CDR3 region is CSARFPARNTGELFF. CDR3 in DNA: TGCAGTGCTAGATTTCCCGCTCGGAACACCGGGGAGCTGTTTTTT. J is TRBJ2-2 and V is TRBV20-1; D ambiguous. The CDR3 covers 15 residues. V was cut by 2 bases and J by 1 base, with 11 bases left in between. CDR1 is DFQATT and CDR2 is SNEGSKA in the germline V gene (reference sequence).